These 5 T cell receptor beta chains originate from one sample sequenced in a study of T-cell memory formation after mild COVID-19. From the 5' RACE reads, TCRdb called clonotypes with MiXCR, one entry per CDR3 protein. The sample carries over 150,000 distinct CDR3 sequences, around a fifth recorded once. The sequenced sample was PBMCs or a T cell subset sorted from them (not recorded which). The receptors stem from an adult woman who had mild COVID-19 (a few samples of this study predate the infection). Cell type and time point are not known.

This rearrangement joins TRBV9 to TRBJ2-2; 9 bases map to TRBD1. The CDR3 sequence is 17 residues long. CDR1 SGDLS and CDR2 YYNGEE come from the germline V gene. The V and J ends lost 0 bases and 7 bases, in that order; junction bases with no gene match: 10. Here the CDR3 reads CASSVEFRTGEDGELFF. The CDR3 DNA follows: TGTGCCAGCAGCGTAGAGTTCAGGACAGGGGAAGACGGGGAGCTGTTTTTT.

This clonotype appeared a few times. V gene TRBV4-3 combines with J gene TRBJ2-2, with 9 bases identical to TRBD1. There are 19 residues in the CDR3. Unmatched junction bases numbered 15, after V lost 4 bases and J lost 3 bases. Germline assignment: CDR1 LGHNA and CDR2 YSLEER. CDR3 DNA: TGCGCCAGCAGCCGGTCCTCTCTCCGGACAGGGGTAGACACCGGGGAGCTGTTTTTT. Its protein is CASSRSSLRTGVDTGELFF.

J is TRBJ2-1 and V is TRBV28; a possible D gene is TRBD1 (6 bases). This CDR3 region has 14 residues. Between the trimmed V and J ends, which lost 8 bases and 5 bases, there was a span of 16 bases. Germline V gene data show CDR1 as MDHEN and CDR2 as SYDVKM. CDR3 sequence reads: CASQDRDNNNEQFF. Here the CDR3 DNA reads TGTGCCAGCCAAGACCGGGACAACAACAATGAGCAGTTCTTC.

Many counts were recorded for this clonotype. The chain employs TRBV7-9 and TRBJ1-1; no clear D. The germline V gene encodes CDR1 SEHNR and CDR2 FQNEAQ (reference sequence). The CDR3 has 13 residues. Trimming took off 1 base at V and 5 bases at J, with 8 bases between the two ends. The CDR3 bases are TGTGCCAGCAGCTTAGAAGGGTGGACTGAAGCTTTCTTT. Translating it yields CASSLEGWTEAFF.

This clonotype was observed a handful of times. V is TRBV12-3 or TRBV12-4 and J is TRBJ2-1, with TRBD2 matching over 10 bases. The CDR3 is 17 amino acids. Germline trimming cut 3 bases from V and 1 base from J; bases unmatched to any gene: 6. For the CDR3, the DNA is TGTGCCAGCAGTTTCGAGACTAGCGGGCCTTCCTACAATGAGCAGTTCTTC. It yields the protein CASSFETSGPSYNEQFF.